Each of the 14 T cell receptor beta chains below was sequenced from the same sample in a study of blood T cell repertoires in COVID-19. TCRdb keeps only in-frame clones here, not all; method: immunoSEQ multiplex PCR. This sample carries hundreds of thousands of clones, approximately 86% of them seen once, and the ten largest clones take roughly 1.3%. Sequencing was done on a sample of peripheral blood. The source is a man aged 65 to 79 with acute or convalescent COVID-19.

The table lists this clone with a few counts. The chain combines TRBV11-2 with TRBJ1-2, with D unresolved. Germline assignment: CDR1 SGHAT and CDR2 FQNNGV. The CDR3 length is 12 residues. Trimming stripped 4 bases from V and 7 bases from J, with 10 bases between. CDR3: CASSWEGSGYTF. CDR3 in DNA: TGTGCCAGCAGCTGGGAGGGATCTGGCTACACCTTC.

This clone appeared a few times. The chain uses TRBV11-2 and TRBJ2-3; D might be TRBD2 (6 bases). The CDR3 loop spans 16 amino acids. Trimming shortened V by 3 bases and J by 5 bases, and 18 bases separated the two germline ends. Germline V lookup: CDR1 SGHAT, CDR2 FQNNGV. The CDR3 sequence: CASSLALLALGDTQYF. DNA of the CDR3: TGTGCCAGCAGCTTGGCCCTACTAGCTTTGGGAGATACGCAGTATTTT.

The table lists this clone with a count of one. The J gene is TRBJ2-4, the V gene TRBV27, with 7 nucleotides matching TRBD2. V dropped 4 bases and J dropped 10; count of bases not matched to a gene: 10. Germline values: CDR1 MNHEY, CDR2 SMNVEV (reference sequence). The CDR3 covers 14 residues. Here the CDR3 reads CASSSSGIRVIQYF. In nucleotides, the CDR3 is TGTGCCAGCAGTTCCAGCGGGATAAGGGTAATTCAGTACTTC.

This chain joins TRBV5-1 and TRBJ2-1; 9 bases fit TRBD2. CDR1 is SGHRS and CDR2 is YFSETQ in the germline V gene. V dropped 0 bases and J dropped 6; count of bases not matched to a gene: 4. The length of the CDR3 is 15 residues. CDR3: CASSLVAGGPNEQFF. The CDR3 region has the DNA TGCGCCAGCAGCTTGGTGGCGGGAGGGCCCAATGAGCAGTTCTTC. The full variable domain, in which reference TRBV5-1 and TRBJ2-1 provide the parts outside the CDR3, is KAGVTQTPRYLIKTRGQQVTLSCSPISGHRSVSWYQQTPGQGLQFLFEYFSETQRNKGNFPGRFSGRQFSNSRSEMNVSTLELGDSALYLCASSLVAGGPNEQFFGPGTRLTVL.

This clone occurred a few times. This chain joins TRBV18 and TRBJ2-1, with D maybe TRBD2 (5 bases). CDR3 length: 15 amino acids. V lost 4 bases and J 3 bases, leaving 13 bases between the germline ends. Germline-derived CDR1 and CDR2 are KGHSH and LQKENI. In DNA, the CDR3 is TGTGCCAGCTCACTCCGGGAAGTCGTCTACAATGAGCAGTTCTTC. Amino acids: CASSLREVVYNEQFF. Combining the CDR3 with reference TRBV18 and TRBJ2-1 gives the whole variable domain NAGVMQNPRHLVRRRGQEARLRCSPMKGHSHVYWYRQLPEEGLKFMVYLQKENIIDESGMPKERFSAEFPKEGPSILRIQQVVRGDSAAYFCASSLREVVYNEQFFGPGTRLTVL.

The CDR3 region is CASSSEGSPLNEQFF. In DNA, the CDR3 is TGTGCCAGCAGCTCTGAGGGATCGCCCCTCAATGAGCAGTTCTTC. The rearrangement links TRBV11-2 to TRBJ2-1; a weak D match, TRBD2 (5 bases). V gave up 4 bases and J gave up 6 bases, with 16 bases separating them. CDR1 and CDR2 (germline): SGHAT, FQNNGV. This CDR3 has 15 residues.

This clone was seen just once. This chain uses TRBV7-2 with TRBJ1-6, with 8 bases fitting TRBD1. Trimming cost V 1 base and J 6 bases; bases outside gene matches: 8. The CDR3 runs to 17 residues. Germline CDR1 SGHTA, CDR2 FQGNSA. In DNA, the CDR3 is TGTGCCAGCAGCTTAGGGCAGGGGGCTCGGGCTAATTCACCCCTCCACTTT. Its translation: CASSLGQGARANSPLHF.

J is TRBJ1-5 and V is TRBV7-2; D gene unclear. The CDR3 is 12 residues long. Germline V gene sequence: CDR1 SGHTA, CDR2 FQGNSA. The germline V and J ends were trimmed by 5 bases and 4 bases, with 6 bases remaining between them. CDR3 sequence (DNA): TGTGCCAGCAGCCAATTGAATCAGCCCCAGCATTTT. Translation gives CASSQLNQPQHF.

The gene calls are TRBV7-2 and TRBJ1-3; D is undetermined. This CDR3 is 11 amino acids long. The germline CDR1 and CDR2 sequences are SGHTA and FQGNSA. The V end lost 4 bases, the J end lost 8 bases, and 6 bases lay between the germline ends. The CDR3 loop is CASSSGYTIYF. CDR3 DNA sequence: TGTGCCAGCAGCTCGGGGTACACCATATATTTT.

The chain couples TRBV6-2 or TRBV6-3 to TRBJ2-7, with TRBD1 matching 7 bases. V lost 5 bases, J lost 3 bases, and 13 bases stayed unmatched. The CDR3 length is 16 residues. Germline V gives CDR1 MNHEY, CDR2 SVGEGT. In DNA form, the CDR3 reads TGTGCCAGCAGTGGGACAGCAACAAAGAACCTCTACGAGCAGTACTTC. Translation: CASSGTATKNLYEQYF.

The chain is built from TRBV30 and TRBJ1-6; D is ambiguous. V lost 5 bases and J lost 7, with 12 bases in between. The CDR3 is made up of 13 amino acids. The V gene's germline CDR1 is GTSNPN and CDR2 SVGIG (reference sequence). CDR3 protein: CAWDDMLNSPLHF. The CDR3 coding sequence is TGTGCCTGGGATGACATGTTGAATTCACCCCTCCACTTT.

The chain employs TRBV12-3 or TRBV12-4 and TRBJ2-7; D might be TRBD1 (5 bases). Trimming stripped 3 bases from V and 2 bases from J, with 8 bases between. The length of the CDR3 is 13 residues. The CDR3 bases are TGTGCCAGCAGTTTGACAGTAGCCTACGAGCAGTACTTC. Protein sequence: CASSLTVAYEQYF.

The chain recombines TRBV19 with TRBJ1-2; D is uncertain. The germline V gene encodes CDR1 LNHDA and CDR2 SQIVND (reference sequence). Trimming left V 3 bases short and J 10 bases short, with 18 bases between. This CDR3 contains 14 residues. The CDR3 sequence is CASSIWASSSIYTF. The DNA of the CDR3 is TGTGCCAGTAGTATCTGGGCCAGCTCCTCGATCTACACCTTC.

V usage is TRBV7-3 and J usage is TRBJ1-3, with unresolved D. Germline V CDR1 and CDR2: SGHTA, FQGTGA. V dropped 5 bases and J dropped 0 bases, with 11 bases sitting between them. The CDR3 covers 15 residues. The CDR3, as DNA: TGTGCCAGCAGCCCCCAGGCGAGCTCTGGAAACACCATATATTTT. Translated: CASSPQASSGNTIYF. Combining the CDR3 with reference TRBV7-3 and TRBJ1-3 gives the whole variable domain GAGVSQTPSNKVTEKGKYVELRCDPISGHTALYWYRQSLGQGPEFLIYFQGTGAADDSGLPNDRFFAVRPEGSVSTLKIQRTERGDSAVYLCASSPQASSGNTIYFGEGSWLTVV.